This T cell receptor beta chain was recorded in a study of T cells in localized non-small cell lung cancer. Regarding the study as a whole: Paired adjacent lung recovered a median around 60 of the top 100 tumor clones. Uninvolved nearby lung showed the greatest T cell clonality, exceeding that found in tumor. Sequence data derive from only one tumor region, so heterogeneity remains possible.

This clone was seen more than once but under ten times. Its antigen remains unknown. The CDR3 loop spans 13 amino acids. Germline lookup yields CDR1 SGHRS and CDR2 YFSETQ. V was cut by 4 bases and J by 4 bases, with 9 bases left in between. Only in-frame clones appear in the TCRdb table, and some are missing; sequencing was by immunoSEQ multiplex PCR. The sample consists of roughly 29,000 clones, about 80% of them appearing once. The gene calls are TRBV5-1 and TRBJ1-5; D remains unclear. The sequence derives from a man aged 35 to 69 with stage III lung adenocarcinoma. The input for sequencing was peripheral blood mononuclear cells, taken before any cancer treatment. CDR3: CASSVIPNQPQHF. For the CDR3, the DNA is TGCGCCAGCAGCGTGATACCAAATCAGCCCCAGCATTTT.